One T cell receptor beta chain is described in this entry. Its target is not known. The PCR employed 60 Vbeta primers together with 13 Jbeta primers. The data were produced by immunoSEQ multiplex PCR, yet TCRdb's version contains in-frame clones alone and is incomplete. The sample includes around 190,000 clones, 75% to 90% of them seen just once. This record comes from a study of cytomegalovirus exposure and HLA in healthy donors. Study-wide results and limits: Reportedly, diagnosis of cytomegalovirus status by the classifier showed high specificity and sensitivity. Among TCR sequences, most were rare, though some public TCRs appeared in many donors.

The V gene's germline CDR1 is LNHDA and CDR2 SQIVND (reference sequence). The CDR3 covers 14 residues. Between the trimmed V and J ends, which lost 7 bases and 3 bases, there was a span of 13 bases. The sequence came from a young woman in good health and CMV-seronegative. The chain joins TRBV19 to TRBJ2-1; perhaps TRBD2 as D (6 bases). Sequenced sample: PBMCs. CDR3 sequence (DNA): TGTGCCAGTACCAGCGGGTTCAACTACAATGAGCAGTTCTTC. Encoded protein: CASTSGFNYNEQFF.